Listed here are 28 T cell receptor beta chains from one sample, sequenced in a study of shared clonotypes between healthy human individuals. Profiling relied on immunoSEQ multiplex PCR, and the TCRdb table lists in-frame clones only, not all of them. The table includes 2 million to 2.5 million clones, about 90% detected once. Sequenced sample: naive CD4+ T cells from PBMCs. Subset here: CD45RA+ positively selected. These receptor sequences come from a man younger than 30 in good health. Some clones in this sample may be carry-over from other donors' samples.

The rearrangement uses TRBV21-1 and TRBJ2-7; the D call in the table, TRBD2, was not verified against the DNA. TRBV21-1 is a listed pseudogene. This CDR3 is built from 15 residues. The DNA for the CDR3 is TGTGCCAGCAGCGAAAAGAGGGCCCCCTCCTACGAGCAGTACTTC. Its protein is CASSEKRAPSYEQYF.

CDR3 residues: CSGGLPGYGYTF. Here the CDR3 DNA reads TGCAGCGGCGGACTGCCGGGCTATGGCTACACCTTC. V gene TRBV29-1 combines with J gene TRBJ1-2; D not resolved. V lost 7 bases to trimming and J lost 4 bases, with 13 bases between them. In germline, CDR1 is SQVTM, CDR2 ANQGSEA. The CDR3 is 12 residues long.

Turning to this clone: Within the sample, other DNA sequences also encode this same CDR3. The gene calls are TRBV5-1 and TRBJ1-5; unclear D gene. This CDR3 is built from 14 residues. Trimming removed 0 bases at V and 5 bases at J, with 9 bases between. Germline CDR1 reads SGHRS; CDR2 reads YFSETQ. The CDR3 loop reads CASSLVAGDQPQHF. The CDR3 bases are TGCGCCAGCAGCTTGGTTGCTGGGGATCAGCCCCAGCATTTT.

The rearrangement uses TRBV5-6 and TRBJ2-5, with 7 bases lining up with TRBD1. J was trimmed by 4 bases and V by 0 bases; bases with no gene match: 6. This CDR3 comprises 15 residues. Germline V gene data show CDR1 as SGHDT and CDR2 as YYEEEE. The CDR3: CASSLAAGGRETQYF. The CDR3 DNA is TGTGCCAGCAGCTTGGCGGCAGGGGGTCGAGAGACCCAGTACTTC.

The chain links TRBV12-5 to TRBJ1-2; D is unclear. Trimming stripped 1 base from V and 4 bases from J, with 13 bases between. From germline, CDR1 is LGHNT and CDR2 FRNRAP. There are 15 residues in the CDR3. CDR3 region: CASGLARITIYGYTF. DNA for the CDR3: TGTGCTAGTGGTTTGGCCCGGATCACAATCTATGGCTACACCTTC. Together with reference TRBV12-5 and TRBJ1-2, the CDR3 gives the full variable domain: DARVTQTPRHKVTEMGQEVTMRCQPILGHNTVFWYRQTMMQGLELLAYFRNRAPLDDSGMPKDRFSAEMPDATLATLKIQPSEPRDSAVYFCASGLARITIYGYTFGSGTRLTVV.

The chain has TRBV6-6 and TRBJ2-3, with D hard to call. The V end was cut by 8 bases, the J end by 0 bases, with 6 bases between. From germline, CDR1 is MNHNY and CDR2 SVGAGI (reference sequence). The CDR3 consists of 12 residues. CDR3 coding DNA: TGTGCCAGCGGCAGGAGCACAGATACGCAGTATTTT. Encoded protein: CASGRSTDTQYF.

For the CDR3, the DNA is TGTGCCAGCAGTGCCTCAGGGGAAGAGACCCAGTACTTC. Its translation is CASSASGEETQYF. This chain links TRBV6-1 with TRBJ2-5; D is perhaps TRBD1 (6 bases). Trimming took off 4 bases at V and 3 bases at J, with 9 bases between the two ends. Germline V CDR1 and CDR2: MNHNS, SASEGT. This CDR3 contains 13 residues.

The V call is TRBV7-3, the J call TRBJ2-3; D call uncertain. This CDR3 has 12 residues. Germline V gives CDR1 SGHTA, CDR2 FQGTGA. V was clipped by 5 bases and J by 4 bases, with 7 bases between them. CDR3 DNA: TGTGCCAGCAGCGCGGCAGCAGATACGCAGTATTTT. It translates to CASSAAADTQYF.

Notes on this clone: Other DNA sequences in the same sample also yield this CDR3. The J gene is TRBJ1-4, the V gene TRBV27, with D tentatively TRBD1 (5 bases). CDR3 length: 13 residues. Trimming shortened V by 2 bases and J by 5 bases, and 6 bases separated the two germline ends. CDR1 is MNHEY, CDR2 SMNVEV, per germline (reference sequence). CDR3: CASSLRQNEKLFF. The CDR3 DNA sequence: TGTGCCAGCAGTTTAAGACAGAATGAAAAACTGTTTTTT.

This clone has just a few counts. The J gene is TRBJ1-5, the V gene TRBV27, with TRBD1 matching over 8 bases. The CDR3 consists of 15 residues. J was trimmed by 2 bases and V by 5 bases; bases with no gene match: 5. Germline V lookup: CDR1 MNHEY, CDR2 SMNVEV (reference sequence). Here the CDR3 DNA reads TGTGCCAGCAGTCTAGGACAGGGAGGCAATCAGCCCCAGCATTTT. Its protein is CASSLGQGGNQPQHF.

In DNA form, the CDR3 reads TGCGTGGCGGAGTCATCGGTGAACACTGAAGCTTTCTTT. Protein product: CVAESSVNTEAFF. This sequence joins TRBV29-1 and TRBJ1-1; D remains unclear. Germline V gene data show CDR1 as SQVTM and CDR2 as ANQGSEA. The CDR3 loop spans 13 amino acids.

In its sample, this clone was seen once. The chain couples TRBV19 to TRBJ2-7; possibly TRBD2 for D (6 bases). The CDR3 contains 14 residues. The germline V and J ends were trimmed by 6 bases and 4 bases, with 16 bases remaining between them. Germline V gene data show CDR1 as LNHDA and CDR2 as SQIVND (reference sequence). Here the CDR3 DNA reads TGTGCCAGTAGGATACGGGACTCTTTTTACGAGCAGTACTTC. Protein product: CASRIRDSFYEQYF.

The V and J genes are TRBV29-1 and TRBJ2-5; D is uncertain. The length of the CDR3 is 13 residues. With 3 bases removed from V and 2 bases from J, the gap between germline ends came to 10 bases. From germline, CDR1 is SQVTM and CDR2 ANQGSEA. This CDR3 is CSVEGHIQETQYF. The CDR3 bases are TGCAGCGTTGAGGGTCACATACAAGAGACCCAGTACTTC.

V usage is TRBV15 and J usage is TRBJ1-5; D is perhaps TRBD1 (6 bases). The germline gives CDR1 LNHNV, CDR2 YYDKDF (reference sequence). The CDR3 is 18 residues long. V lost 1 base, J lost 5 bases, and 21 bases lay in between. CDR3: CATSRVGAWEGVYQPQHF. The CDR3 DNA follows: TGTGCCACCAGCAGAGTGGGGGCCTGGGAGGGGGTTTATCAGCCCCAGCATTTT. The variable domain in full, completed from reference TRBV15 and TRBJ1-5, reads DAMVIQNPRYQVTQFGKPVTLSCSQTLNHNVMYWYQQKSSQAPKLLFHYYDKDFNNEADTPDNFQSRRPNTSFCFLDIRSPGLGDTAMYLCATSRVGAWEGVYQPQHFGDGTRLSIL.

The chain carries TRBV5-4 and TRBJ1-5; 9 bases fit TRBD1. The V gene's germline CDR1 is SGHNT and CDR2 YYREEE (reference sequence). The CDR3 has 18 amino acids. The ends lost 4 bases at V and 6 bases at J; junction bases unmatched: 17. CDR3 sequence reads: CASSQERVGQGFRQPQHF. In nucleotides, the CDR3 is TGTGCCAGCAGCCAAGAACGTGTGGGACAGGGCTTCCGTCAGCCCCAGCATTTT.

The V gene is TRBV28, the J gene TRBJ1-2; D gene uncertain. The CDR3 sequence is 12 residues long. The germline V and J ends were trimmed by 9 bases and 0 bases, with 8 bases remaining between them. The germline V gene encodes CDR1 MDHEN and CDR2 SYDVKM. This CDR3 reads CASQDANYGYTF. CDR3 DNA: TGTGCCAGTCAGGATGCTAACTATGGCTACACCTTC.

The gene calls are TRBV12-5 and TRBJ1-1, with a tentative D call TRBD1 (5 bases). V lost 6 bases, J lost 3 bases, and 20 bases lay in between. Germline V CDR1 and CDR2: LGHNT, FRNRAP. The CDR3 sequence is 16 residues long. For the CDR3, the DNA is TGTGCTAGTGGCCCGTGGAGGGGCTGGGGGGACACTGAAGCTTTCTTT. The encoded protein is CASGPWRGWGDTEAFF. The full variable domain, completed using reference TRBV12-5 and TRBJ1-1, is DARVTQTPRHKVTEMGQEVTMRCQPILGHNTVFWYRQTMMQGLELLAYFRNRAPLDDSGMPKDRFSAEMPDATLATLKIQPSEPRDSAVYFCASGPWRGWGDTEAFFGQGTRLTVV.

This chain joins TRBV19 and TRBJ1-4, with TRBD1 matching 7 bases. CDR1 is LNHDA, CDR2 SQIVND, per germline (reference sequence). This CDR3 is built from 14 residues. V dropped 6 bases and J dropped 7; count of bases not matched to a gene: 8. Written as DNA, the CDR3 is TGTGCCAGTAGCCCTCACAGGGGTACTGAAAAACTGTTTTTT. Amino acid sequence: CASSPHRGTEKLFF.

Turning to this clone: The same CDR3 is also encoded by other DNA sequences in this sample. The rearrangement links TRBV5-1 to TRBJ1-2; the match to TRBD1 covers 8 bases. Trimming at V came to 4 bases and at J to 4 bases, leaving 3 bases not matched to a gene. This CDR3 spans 13 amino acids. Germline CDR1 is SGHRS and CDR2 is YFSETQ. CDR3 DNA sequence: TGCGCCAGCAGCCCCGGGACAGGCTATGGCTACACCTTC. This codes for CASSPGTGYGYTF.

The chain employs TRBV28 and TRBJ2-1, with 7 bases lining up with TRBD2. CDR1 and CDR2 from the germline V gene are MDHEN and SYDVKM. Losses at the gene ends were 7 bases for V and 4 bases for J; bases not matched to a gene: 13. This CDR3 is 16 amino acids long. CDR3 residues: CASTDPRGRGYNEQFF. In DNA form, the CDR3 reads TGTGCCAGCACTGATCCGAGAGGGAGGGGATACAATGAGCAGTTCTTC.

The chain is built from TRBV15 and TRBJ2-7; D call uncertain. V lost 0 bases to trimming and J lost 3 bases, with 9 bases between them. Germline loops: CDR1 LNHNV, CDR2 YYDKDF (reference sequence). The CDR3 loop spans 14 amino acids. The CDR3 region is CATSRETGFYEQYF. The CDR3 DNA sequence: TGTGCCACCAGCAGAGAAACTGGCTTCTACGAGCAGTACTTC.

This chain uses TRBV10-2 with TRBJ2-1, with 9 bases identical to TRBD2. Looked up from germline, CDR1 is WSHSY and CDR2 is SAAADI. The CDR3 has 16 amino acids. The trim removed 4 bases at V and 2 bases at J, leaving 6 bases unmatched. The CDR3 reads CASSGSLAGAYNEQFF. The CDR3 DNA sequence: TGCGCCAGCAGTGGAAGCTTAGCGGGAGCCTACAATGAGCAGTTCTTC.

The chain couples TRBV10-2 to TRBJ2-1; maybe TRBD2 (6 bases). CDR1 is WSHSY and CDR2 is SAAADI in the germline V gene. Trimming pared 6 bases from V and 6 bases from J, leaving 12 bases between. The CDR3 has 13 amino acids. CDR3 amino acids: CASSGLTSNEQFF. The DNA of the CDR3 is TGCGCCAGCAGCGGTCTGACTAGCAATGAGCAGTTCTTC.

The chain couples TRBV15 to TRBJ1-3; D call uncertain. Germline V CDR1 and CDR2: LNHNV, YYDKDF (reference sequence). This CDR3 comprises 16 residues. Trimming removed 0 bases from V and 1 base from J, with 10 bases in between. The DNA of the CDR3 is TGTGCCACCAGCAGAGATCTAGCGGGTTCTGGAAACACCATATATTTT. Protein: CATSRDLAGSGNTIYF.

V gene TRBV10-3 combines with J gene TRBJ1-2, with 11 bases matching TRBD1. The CDR3 totals 15 residues. The germline gives CDR1 ENHRY, CDR2 SYGVKD. V was pared by 5 bases and J by 2 bases, with 4 bases of the junction left unmatched. The CDR3 is CAISLDRGRNYGYTF. Here the CDR3 DNA reads TGTGCCATCAGTCTGGACAGGGGGCGCAACTATGGCTACACCTTC.

V usage is TRBV2 and J usage is TRBJ2-7; 7 nucleotides align to TRBD1. CDR1 is SNHLY, CDR2 FYNNEI, per germline. The CDR3 loop spans 14 amino acids. With 7 bases clipped from V and 0 bases from J, the junction kept 6 bases outside the gene matches. DNA for the CDR3: TGTGCCAGCATAAGACAGGGCAACTCCTACGAGCAGTACTTC. It translates to CASIRQGNSYEQYF.

This rearrangement joins TRBV5-1 to TRBJ1-1, with D uncertain. Trimming pared 5 bases from V and 4 bases from J, leaving 12 bases between. Germline values: CDR1 SGHRS, CDR2 YFSETQ. The CDR3 runs 13 residues. The CDR3 loop reads CASSDFPGTEAFF. DNA for the CDR3: TGCGCCAGCAGTGATTTTCCGGGCACTGAAGCTTTCTTT.

J is TRBJ2-3 and V is TRBV4-3; D is ambiguous. The CDR3 contains 14 residues. V was pared by 1 base and J by 1 base, with 6 bases between. Germline CDR1 is LGHNA and CDR2 is YSLEER. Here the CDR3 reads CASSQVLGTDTQYF. The CDR3 region has the DNA TGCGCCAGCAGCCAAGTATTGGGCACAGATACGCAGTATTTT.